This TCR beta chain was sequenced in a study of regulatory T cells in long-lasting Graves disease (dated by TCRdb to about 2021). Regarding the study in general: Patients with newly diagnosed Graves' disease had been on antithyroid drugs for under 3 months. Patients with persistent Graves' disease were compared with patients with newly diagnosed Graves' disease using TCR sequencing and RNA sequencing of peripheral blood. The study was registered as a clinical trial and conducted in China. TCR sequencing covered 13 persistent and around 20 newly diagnosed Graves' disease patients, 33 samples in total.

This clonotype was counted at least ten times. Its recognized antigen is unknown. No quality values exist for individual bases; no much larger clone is one base distant. What the work shows at the level of the full study, not this receptor alone: Sequencing and analysis were restricted to the TCR beta chain. More public clonotypes were shared among persistent patients (roughly 3,000) than among newly diagnosed patients (966). Lower TCR Shannon entropy and fewer highly expanded clones were observed in persistent Graves' disease patients than in newly diagnosed patients, which suggested clonal expansion. As a limitation, the authors acknowledged that the small sample size may reduce accuracy. Preferential use of TRBV28, TRBJ1-2 and TRBJ2-5 was observed in persistent disease, whereas TRBV20-1 and TRBJ2-1 were favored in newly diagnosed disease. Peripheral blood alone was examined, since thyroid tissue, which constituted the primary lesion, could not be accessed.

V sheds 3 bases and J sheds 4 bases, leaving 12 bases between their ends. Including cysteine and phenylalanine, the CDR3 has 14 amino acids. Of the read, only the CDR3 DNA is kept; its 42 bases are in frame from base 1. The germline V gene (reference sequence) provides CDR1 MNHEY and CDR2 SMNVEV. Library preparation was by multiplex PCR. TCRdb names Illumina HiSeq 4000 as the instrument used. iRepertoire HTBI primers and Arm-PCR amplification of CDR3 regions were used to construct TCR beta libraries. Before sequencing, the PCR products went through gel purification. As for the original processing: Gene usage analysis of CDR3 amino acid clonotypes relied on the 55 to 80 TRBV and 13 to 15 TRBJ segments identified across samples. COPE and FqMerger were used to merge filtered high-quality paired reads into contigs. BLAST was used to align contigs to IMGT TRBV, TRBD and TRBJ reference genes, with CDR3 defined following IMGT. Any clonotype with a frequency above 0.1% was counted as a highly expanded clone. Repertoire diversity was measured by Shannon entropy, and V-J evenness by the Gini coefficient. A clonotype found in more than one individual was treated as public. The public sequencing data were trimmed at Q25 with fastp and processed into clonotypes with MiXCR by TCRdb, which kept only in-frame beta chains. Every distinct CDR3 protein forms one entry, paired with its most common genes and DNA. The V and J calls and clone size are TCRdb's, not the authors'. The sample records hundreds of thousands of distinct CDR3 sequences, 16% of which are singletons. The top ten clones comprise over 8.5% of the sample.

What this sample's time point label stands for: newly diagnosed GD, antithyroid drugs for less than 3 months. RNA was extracted from PBMCs in TRIzol for both TCR sequencing and RNA sequencing. Graves' disease was diagnosed according to American Thyroid Association guidelines. Recruitment of patients was carried out at an endocrinology department in Xi'an, China. From each patient, about 8.9 milliliters of peripheral blood was collected into an EDTA anticoagulant tube. Ficoll Paque Plus density gradient separation was used to isolate PBMCs, and no further T cell sorting was performed. An Agilent 2100 Bioanalyzer and agarose gel were used to check RNA quality, and a NanoDrop 2000 was used to measure RNA concentration. These data were likewise used in another study, on T cells in Graves' hyperthyroidism and ophthalmopathy. Reported in the second study: Stable Graves' hyperthyroidism was defined as no progression to ophthalmopathy during 18 months of follow-up. Hyperthyroidism patients were newly diagnosed, with disease duration under 2 months, and aged 18 to 65 years. Any patient with an uncontrolled infection, another autoimmune disease, pregnancy or lactation was excluded. Diagnoses relied on clinical symptoms, serum thyroxine and TRAb, thyroid ultrasound and orbital computed tomography. The TCR CDR3 was subjected to a first round of RT-PCR using the HTBI primer set and the Qiagen OneStep RT-PCR kit. Blood samples also contained most of the expanded thyroid clonotypes (frequency above 0.001), which suggests that blood repertoires may reflect thyroid immune responses. Ophthalmopathy was separated from stable hyperthyroidism by a 13 V-J signature model, with 87.88% sensitivity and 81% to 83% specificity obtained in cross-validation and 80%/75% obtained in testing. In validation, the model predicted progression to ophthalmopathy with roughly 66% sensitivity and less than 80% specificity, a median of about 6.7 months before onset. To identify TCR V-J signatures that set the groups apart, the researchers used a discovery cohort of about a hundred patients, made up of 40 to 45 with Graves' ophthalmopathy and 57 with stable Graves' hyperthyroidism. Prospective prediction of ophthalmopathy was tested in an independent validation cohort consisting of roughly 19 hyperthyroidism patients and around 16 patients who later progressed to ophthalmopathy. For training and testing, the 100 or so patients in the discovery cohort were randomly divided in a 7:3 ratio. In over five Graves' hyperthyroidism patients, the study also compared T-cell repertoires from thyroid tissue with T-cell repertoires from blood. After sampling, hyperthyroidism patients received methimazole starting at 30 mg daily, and ophthalmopathy patients received high-dose intravenous methylprednisolone. The libraries were constructed in a second round of multiplex PCR and then size-selected and purified. The libraries were sequenced on an Illumina HiSeq2000 using paired-end 100 bp reads. SOAPnuke was used to process the raw data, throwing out any read that contained adapters or uncalled bases, had a mean Phred below 15, or lacked an exact constant-primer or identifier match. High-quality paired reads were merged using COPE v1.2.5, and each unique nucleotide sequence was defined as a clonotype. MiTCR v1.1 was used to align clonotypes to the IMGT TRBV, TRBD and TRBJ reference segments. The analysis included only V-J combinations with a frequency above 0.0001, which together covered approximately 99% of the repertoires. The TCS score was defined as F50 (clonal expansion) divided by E x V (chaos), with BLOSUM62-based TCRdist calculated between CDR3 peptides within each V-J. Welch's t-statistics and random forest reduced several hundred V-J features to roughly 13, which were used in a naive Bayes classifier (R e1071). No statistical method was used to set the sample size in advance, and investigators knew the group allocation. According to the paper, TCR Vbeta CDR3 sequencing was carried out on 135 peripheral blood samples, which came from some 41 ophthalmopathy, fewer than 80 hyperthyroidism and roughly 17 progressor patients.

The sequence was collected from a woman younger than 45 with Graves disease. Donor details come from another sample of the same person, matched by shared clones. The material was peripheral blood mononuclear cells (PBMCs), obtained at new diagnosis, from a patient treated with antithyroid drugs. The V and J genes are TRBV27 and TRBJ1-2; a weak D assignment points to TRBD1 (6 bases agree). The CDR3 loop reads CASSFVRGAYGYTF. The base sequence is TGTGCCAGCAGTTTCGTAAGGGGGGCCTATGGCTACACCTTC.